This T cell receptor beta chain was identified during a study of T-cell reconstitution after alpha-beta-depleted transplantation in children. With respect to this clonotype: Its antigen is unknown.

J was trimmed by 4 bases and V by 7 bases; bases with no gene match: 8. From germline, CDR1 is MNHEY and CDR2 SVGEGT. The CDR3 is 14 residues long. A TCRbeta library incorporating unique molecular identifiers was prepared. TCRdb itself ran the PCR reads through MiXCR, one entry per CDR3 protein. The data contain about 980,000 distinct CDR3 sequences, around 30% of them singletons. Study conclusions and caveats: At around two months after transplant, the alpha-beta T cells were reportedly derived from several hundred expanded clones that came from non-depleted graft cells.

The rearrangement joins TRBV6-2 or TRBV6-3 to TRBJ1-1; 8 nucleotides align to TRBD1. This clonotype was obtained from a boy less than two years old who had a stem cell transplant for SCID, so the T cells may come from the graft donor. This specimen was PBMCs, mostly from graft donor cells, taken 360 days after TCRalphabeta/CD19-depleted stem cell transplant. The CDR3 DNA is TGTGCCAGCAAATTGACAGGGGAGGCCACTGAAGCTTTCTTT. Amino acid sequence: CASKLTGEATEAFF.